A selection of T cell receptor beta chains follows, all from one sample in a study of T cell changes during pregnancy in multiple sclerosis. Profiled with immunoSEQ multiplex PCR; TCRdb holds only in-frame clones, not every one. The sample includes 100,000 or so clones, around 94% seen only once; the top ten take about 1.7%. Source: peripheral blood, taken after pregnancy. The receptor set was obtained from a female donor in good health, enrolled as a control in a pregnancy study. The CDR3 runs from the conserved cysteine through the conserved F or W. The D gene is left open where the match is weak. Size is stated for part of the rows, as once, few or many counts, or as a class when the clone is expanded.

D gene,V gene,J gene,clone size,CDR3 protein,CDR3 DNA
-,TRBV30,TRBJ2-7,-,CAWSGAQPYEQYF,TGTGCCTGGAGTGGGGCGCAGCCCTACGAGCAGTACTTC
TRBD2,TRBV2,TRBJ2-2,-,CASRAGVVGELFF,TGTGCCAGCAGAGCGGGAGTAGTCGGGGAGCTGTTTTTT
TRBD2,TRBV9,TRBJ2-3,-,CASAGAPDTQYF,TGTGCCAGCGCGGGAGCTCCAGATACGCAGTATTTT
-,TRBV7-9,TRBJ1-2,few,CASSQEDYYTF,TGTGCCAGCAGCCAAGAGGACTACTACACCTTC
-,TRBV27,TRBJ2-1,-,CASGVTSSSYNEQFF,TGTGCCAGCGGGGTAACTAGTTCCTCCTACAATGAGCAGTTCTTC
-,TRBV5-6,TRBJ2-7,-,CASSSGTHTSYEQYF,TGTGCCAGCAGCTCTGGGACACACACCTCCTACGAGCAGTACTTC
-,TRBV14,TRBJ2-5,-,CASSPLSGPETQYF,TGTGCCAGCAGCCCTCTCAGCGGGCCAGAGACCCAGTACTTC
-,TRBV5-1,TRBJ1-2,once,CASSLAAGAGNYGYTF,TGCGCCAGCAGCTTGGCCGCAGGGGCCGGTAACTATGGCTACACCTTC
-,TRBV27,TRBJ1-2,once,CASSFSGANYGYTF,TGTGCCAGCAGTTTCTCAGGGGCGAACTATGGCTACACCTTC
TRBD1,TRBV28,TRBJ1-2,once,CASSPWDRKNYGYTF,TGTGCCAGCAGTCCTTGGGACAGGAAGAACTATGGCTACACCTTC
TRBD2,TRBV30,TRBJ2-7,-,CAWESSAGTIYF,TGTGCCTGGGAATCTTCAGCGGGGACCATATACTTC
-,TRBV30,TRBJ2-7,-,CAWSPGLAGQYF,TGTGCCTGGAGTCCCGGACTGGCGGGGCAGTACTTC
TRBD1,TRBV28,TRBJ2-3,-,CASSDRDRVYPDTQYF,TGTGCCAGCAGTGACCGGGACAGGGTTTACCCAGATACGCAGTATTTT
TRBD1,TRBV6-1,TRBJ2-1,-,CASRWDSYNEQFF,TGTGCCAGCAGGTGGGACAGTTACAATGAGCAGTTCTTC
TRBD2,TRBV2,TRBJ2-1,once,CASSDPGGLAGYNEQFF,TGTGCCAGCAGTGACCCCGGGGGACTAGCGGGCTACAATGAGCAGTTCTTC
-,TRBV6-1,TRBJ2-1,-,CASRERHSSYNEQFF,TGTGCCAGCAGAGAGCGGCACAGCTCCTACAATGAGCAGTTCTTC
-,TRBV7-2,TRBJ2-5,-,CASSPAGAGETQYF,TGTGCCAGCAGCCCAGCAGGGGCAGGGGAGACCCAGTACTTC
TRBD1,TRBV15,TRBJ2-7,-,CATSRPLSLKDRGGEQYF,TGTGCCACCAGCAGACCTCTATCCCTAAAGGACAGGGGAGGCGAGCAGTACTTC
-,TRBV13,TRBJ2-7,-,CASSLVGHAYEQYF,TGTGCCAGCAGCTTAGTGGGACACGCCTACGAGCAGTACTTC
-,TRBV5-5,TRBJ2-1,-,CASSPLRGYNEQFF,TGTGCCAGCAGCCCCCTCAGAGGATACAATGAGCAGTTCTTC
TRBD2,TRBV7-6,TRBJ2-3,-,CASSTTSARSSTDTQYF,TGTGCCAGCAGCACGACTAGCGCGAGGTCTAGCACAGATACGCAGTATTTT
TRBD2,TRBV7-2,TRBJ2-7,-,CASSPPRSSGRYEQYF,TGTGCCAGCAGCCCCCCGAGGAGTAGCGGGAGGTACGAGCAGTACTTC
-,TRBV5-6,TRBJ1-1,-,CASSLGRGDEAFF,TGTGCCAGCAGCTTGGGCAGGGGTGATGAAGCTTTCTTT
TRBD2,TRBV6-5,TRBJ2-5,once,CASSYSWGGETQYF,TGTGCCAGCAGTTACTCATGGGGGGGAGAGACCCAGTACTTC
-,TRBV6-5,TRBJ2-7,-,CASSYIDEQYF,TGTGCCAGCAGTTACATCGACGAGCAGTACTTC
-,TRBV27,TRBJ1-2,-,CASSMRGSYGYTF,TGTGCCAGCAGTATGCGGGGTAGCTATGGCTACACCTTC
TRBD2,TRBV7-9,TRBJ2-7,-,CASSLEAGAYYEQYF,TGTGCCAGCAGCTTAGAGGCGGGAGCCTACTACGAGCAGTACTTC
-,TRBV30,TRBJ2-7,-,CAWSPSPYEQYF,TGTGCCTGGTCCCCCTCCCCCTACGAGCAGTACTTC
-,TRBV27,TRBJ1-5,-,CASSDSNQPQHF,TGTGCCAGCAGTGACAGTAATCAGCCCCAGCATTTT
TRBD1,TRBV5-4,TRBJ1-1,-,CASSTRTGVRTEAFF,TGTGCCAGCAGCACAAGGACAGGGGTCCGCACTGAAGCTTTCTTT
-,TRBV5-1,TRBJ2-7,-,CASRPRAEAYEQYF,TGCGCCAGCAGGCCAAGAGCGGAGGCCTACGAGCAGTACTTC
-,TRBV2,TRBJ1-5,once,CASSGAGGNQPQHF,TGTGCCAGCTCAGGGGCAGGGGGCAATCAGCCCCAGCATTTT
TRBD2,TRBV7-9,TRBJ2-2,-,CASNLLAGGGELFF,TGTGCCAGCAATTTACTAGCGGGAGGCGGGGAGCTGTTTTTT
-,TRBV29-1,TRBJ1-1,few,CSVGVALNTEAFF,TGCAGCGTTGGTGTAGCATTGAACACTGAAGCTTTCTTT
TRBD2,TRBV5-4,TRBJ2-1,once,CASSFTGGKYNEQFF,TGTGCCAGCAGCTTCACGGGAGGGAAGTACAATGAGCAGTTCTTC
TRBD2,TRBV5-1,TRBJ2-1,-,CASSPTSGAYNEQFF,TGCGCCAGCAGCCCGACTAGCGGGGCTTACAATGAGCAGTTCTTC
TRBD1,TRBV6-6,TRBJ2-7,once,CASRSTGTGGSYEQYF,TGTGCCAGCAGGTCGACCGGGACAGGGGGCTCCTACGAGCAGTACTTC
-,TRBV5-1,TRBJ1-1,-,CASSLQGNTEAFF,TGCGCCAGCAGCCTACAGGGGAACACTGAAGCTTTCTTT
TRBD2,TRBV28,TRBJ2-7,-,CASSLFRTGTSETYEQYF,TGTGCCAGCAGTTTATTCAGAACCGGGACTAGCGAGACCTACGAGCAGTACTTC
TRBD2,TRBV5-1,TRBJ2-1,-,CASTSVAGSTSVEGLQFF,TGCGCCAGCACTTCGGTAGCGGGATCGACCTCGGTGGAAGGATTGCAGTTCTTC
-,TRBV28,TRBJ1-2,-,CASSFGGGHFGPSIGGYTF,TGTGCCAGCAGCTTCGGGGGGGGCCACTTTGGGCCCTCTATCGGTGGCTACACCTTC
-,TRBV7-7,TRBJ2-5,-,CASSPSASHTRETQYF,TGTGCCAGCAGTCCCTCGGCGTCCCACACGCGGGAGACCCAGTACTTC
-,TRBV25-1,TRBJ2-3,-,CASSGQEVGTDTQYF,TGTGCCAGCAGTGGTCAGGAGGTCGGCACAGATACGCAGTATTTT
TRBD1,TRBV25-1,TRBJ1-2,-,CASRGTGLHGYTF,TGTGCCAGCAGGGGGACAGGCCTACATGGCTACACCTTC
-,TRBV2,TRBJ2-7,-,CASSLSGQSYEQYF,TGTGCCAGCAGCCTTTCGGGACAAAGCTACGAGCAGTACTTC
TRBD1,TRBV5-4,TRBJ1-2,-,CASSQGQGNSYYGYTF,TGTGCCAGCAGCCAGGGACAGGGTAATTCGTACTATGGCTACACCTTC
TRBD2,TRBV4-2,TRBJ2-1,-,CASSQDVGGLARNEQFF,TGTGCCAGCAGCCAAGATGTGGGTGGACTAGCGAGGAATGAGCAGTTCTTC
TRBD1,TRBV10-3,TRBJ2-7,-,CAISVGQGASYEQYF,TGTGCCATCAGTGTGGGACAGGGGGCCTCCTACGAGCAGTACTTC
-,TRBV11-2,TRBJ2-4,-,CASSRHQGRDIQYF,TGTGCCAGCAGCCGTCACCAGGGGCGGGACATTCAGTACTTC
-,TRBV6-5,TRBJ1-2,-,CASSHRFNYGYTF,TGTGCCAGCAGTCACAGGTTTAACTATGGCTACACCTTC
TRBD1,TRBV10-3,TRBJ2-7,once,CAISESGQGAYEQYF,TGTGCCATCAGTGAGTCGGGACAGGGGGCCTACGAGCAGTACTTC
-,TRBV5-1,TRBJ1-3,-,CASSFGSSGSGNTIYF,TGCGCCAGCAGCTTTGGATCTTCAGGCTCTGGAAACACCATATATTTT
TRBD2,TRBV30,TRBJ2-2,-,CAWGLAGDNGELFF,TGTGCCTGGGGACTAGCGGGAGACAACGGGGAGCTGTTTTTT
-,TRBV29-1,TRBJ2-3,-,CSVGLGGEFTDTQYF,TGCAGCGTTGGGCTCGGAGGGGAATTCACAGATACGCAGTATTTT
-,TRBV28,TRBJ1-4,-,CASRSGSGEKLFF,TGTGCCAGCAGGTCGGGGTCTGGCGAAAAACTGTTTTTT